This TCR beta chain was sequenced during a study of blood T cell repertoires in COVID-19. The method was immunoSEQ multiplex PCR; TCRdb's version includes in-frame clones alone and lacks a portion of them. Counted here are fewer than 150,000 clones, approximately 85% occurring once; the ten biggest clones make up around 6%. The V gene end was trimmed by 5 bases and the J gene end by 6 bases; junction bases not matched to a gene: 5. This CDR3 is 13 amino acids long. The germline V gene has CDR1 SQVTM and CDR2 ANQGSEA. Sequenced: peripheral blood. V usage is TRBV29-1 and J usage is TRBJ1-1, with TRBD1 matching over 11 bases. The TCR comes from a woman between 55 and 75 years old with COVID-19, enrolled during active disease. The CDR3 nucleotides read TGCAGCGTTTACCGGGACAGGGGGTCTGAAGCTTTCTTT. Translating gives CSVYRDRGSEAFF.